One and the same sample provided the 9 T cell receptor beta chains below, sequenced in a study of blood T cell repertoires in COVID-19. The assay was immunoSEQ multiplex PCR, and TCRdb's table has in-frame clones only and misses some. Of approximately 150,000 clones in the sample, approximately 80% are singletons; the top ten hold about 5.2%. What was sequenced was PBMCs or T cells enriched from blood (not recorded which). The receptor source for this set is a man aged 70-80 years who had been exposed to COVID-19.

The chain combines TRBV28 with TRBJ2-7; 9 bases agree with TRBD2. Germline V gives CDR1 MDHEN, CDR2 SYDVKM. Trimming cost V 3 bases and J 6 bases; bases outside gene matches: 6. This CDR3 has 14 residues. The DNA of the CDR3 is TGTGCCAGCAGTTTCCCTAGCGGGGCCTCCGAGCAGTACTTC. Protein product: CASSFPSGASEQYF.

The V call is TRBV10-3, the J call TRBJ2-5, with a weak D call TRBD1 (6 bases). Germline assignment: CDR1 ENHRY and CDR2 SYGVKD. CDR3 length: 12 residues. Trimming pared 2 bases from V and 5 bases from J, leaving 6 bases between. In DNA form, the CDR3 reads TGTGCCATCAGTGAGAGGGGGGAGACCCAGTACTTC. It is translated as CAISERGETQYF.

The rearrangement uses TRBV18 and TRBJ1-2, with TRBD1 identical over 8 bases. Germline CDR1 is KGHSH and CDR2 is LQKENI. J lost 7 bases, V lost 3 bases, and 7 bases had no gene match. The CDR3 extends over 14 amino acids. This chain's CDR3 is CASSPEQGARGYTF. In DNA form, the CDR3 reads TGTGCCAGCTCACCTGAGCAGGGGGCTCGTGGCTACACCTTC.

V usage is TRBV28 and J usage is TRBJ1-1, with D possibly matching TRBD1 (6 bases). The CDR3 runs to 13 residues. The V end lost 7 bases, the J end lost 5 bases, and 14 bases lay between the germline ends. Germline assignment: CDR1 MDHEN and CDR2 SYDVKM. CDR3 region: CASTRGGGTEAFF. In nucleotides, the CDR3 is TGTGCCAGCACCCGAGGGGGGGGGACTGAAGCTTTCTTT.

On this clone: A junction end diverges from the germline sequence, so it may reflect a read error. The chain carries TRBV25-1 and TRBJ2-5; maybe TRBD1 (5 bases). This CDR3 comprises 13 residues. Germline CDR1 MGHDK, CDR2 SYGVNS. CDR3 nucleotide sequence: TGTGCCAGCAGGTGGGGCTCCCAAGGGACCCAGTACTTC. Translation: CASRWGSQGTQYF.

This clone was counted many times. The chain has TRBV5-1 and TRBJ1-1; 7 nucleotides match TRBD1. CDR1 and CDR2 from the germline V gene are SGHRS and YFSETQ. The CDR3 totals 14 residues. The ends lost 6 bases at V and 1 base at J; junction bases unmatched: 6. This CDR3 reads CASKVGDRNTEAFF. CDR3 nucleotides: TGCGCCAGCAAGGTGGGGGACAGGAACACTGAAGCTTTCTTT.

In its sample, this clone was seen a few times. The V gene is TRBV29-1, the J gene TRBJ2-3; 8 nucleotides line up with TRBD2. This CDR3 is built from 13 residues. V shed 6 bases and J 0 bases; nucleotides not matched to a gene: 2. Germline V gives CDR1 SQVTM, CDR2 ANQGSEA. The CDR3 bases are TGCAGCGTGGCTAGCGGGAGCACAGATACGCAGTATTTT. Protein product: CSVASGSTDTQYF.

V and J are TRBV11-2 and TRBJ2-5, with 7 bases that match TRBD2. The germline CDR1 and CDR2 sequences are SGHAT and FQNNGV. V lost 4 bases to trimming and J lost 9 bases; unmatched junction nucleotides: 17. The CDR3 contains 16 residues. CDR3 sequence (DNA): TGTGCCAGCAGCTATAACCCCTGGAGGGATCGGGGGGCCCAGTACTTC. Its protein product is CASSYNPWRDRGAQYF.

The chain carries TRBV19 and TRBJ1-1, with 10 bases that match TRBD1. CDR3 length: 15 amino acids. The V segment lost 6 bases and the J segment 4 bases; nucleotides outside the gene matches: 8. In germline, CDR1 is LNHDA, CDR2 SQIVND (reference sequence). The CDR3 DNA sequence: TGTGCCAGTAGGAGGGACAGGGGTAAGGGCACTGAAGCTTTCTTT. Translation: CASRRDRGKGTEAFF.